What follows is one T cell receptor (beta chain) and its context. No antigen is known for it. Qualities for individual bases were not recorded, and no much larger clone is one base off. The data belong to a study of shared clonotypes between healthy human individuals (dated by TCRdb to about 2020). In the study overall: Three men and two women, aged 18 to 49 years, made up the cohort. For each donor, CD4 naive and CD4 memory were each run on three plates, CD8 naive on two plates, and CD8 memory on one plate. Blood TCR repertoires of a handful of healthy adults were deeply sequenced to estimate repertoire size and the extent of clonotype sharing between individuals. To increase sequencing depth and limit assay-specific biases, different laboratories used diverse techniques to prepare libraries and sequence TCR repertoires. Between about 0.85 and 9.5 billion PBMCs per donor were obtained by leukapheresis. Overall results and qualifications from the work: Naive subsets generally had larger estimated clonotype richness than memory subsets did. Only blood was sampled, and tissue TCR repertoires likely differ from those in blood. Because the study included only a small number of donors, the genetic and exposure-history diversity represented was limited. Based on pairwise subsampling, the degree of clonotype sharing among donors was expected to be affected by sequencing depth. Even with the large sequencing depth, rarefaction of the sorted-subset datasets indicated that sequencing was incomplete. About 5% of naive CD4, 3.5% of naive CD8, approximately 2.2% of memory CD4, and about 0.4% of memory CD8 clonotypes were shared across several donors. Compared with non-shared clonotypes, clonotypes shared by all four sorted-subset donors had higher generation probabilities.

The donors were healthy, HIV-negative adults who had no recently reported acute infections or vaccinations. Only Caucasian adults living in Nashville, Tennessee, USA were represented among the donors. CD4+ T cells were enriched by magnetic negative selection, after which naive cells were positively selected on CD45RA and the negative fraction was taken as the memory subset. After blood collection by leukapheresis, PBMCs were isolated using Ficoll-Histopaque density gradient centrifugation and then cryopreserved in the vapor phase of liquid nitrogen. Purity and quantity of every magnetically sorted T cell population were checked by analytical flow cytometry. Genomic DNA was isolated from every sorted fraction and measured by UV absorbance on a Nanodrop 2000c. Including cysteine and phenylalanine, the CDR3 has 15 amino acids. CDR3 DNA is the only sequence kept; it has 45 bases, read in frame from the first base. V is cut back by 6 bases and J by 2 bases, with 8 bases in the junction unmatched. Based on the germline V gene, the CDR1 and CDR2 sequences are LGHNT and FRNRAP.

TCR CDR3 regions were amplified from genomic DNA by multiplex PCR using the deep immunoSEQ assay. Extracted genomic DNA from each cell subset was distributed evenly across all wells of several immunoSEQ 96-well plates, and each plate was treated as a replicate. For sorted subsets, around 200 ng genomic DNA, equal to about 30,000 T cell genomes, was loaded into each replicate PCR. Purified libraries were measured with a Qubit 3.0 fluorometer, size-checked on a Bioanalyzer 2100, and measured again with the KAPA Library Quantification kit. Every immunoSEQ 96-well plate was sequenced on a dedicated single-read 150-cycle Illumina NextSeq 550 flow cell. In the paper's pipeline: Because the immunoSEQ output included only junctional sequences and no quality scores, the filtering could not be the same as the filtering used for full-length reads. Sequences were annotated with PyIR, a Python wrapper for IgBLAST v1.9, and V/J genes and CDR3 were assigned using IMGT germline references. Reads were filtered out if the reads had weak V/J assignments (E-value above 1e-6), no CDR3, stop codons, out-of-frame junctions, or ambiguous translated residues. V3J clonotypes were defined as sequences sharing an identical inferred V gene, J gene, and CDR3 amino acid sequence. Percentage overlap between repertoires was calculated by dividing the number of shared unique clonotypes by the size of the smaller repertoire. Three approaches were used to assess repertoire richness: RTK rarefaction, the Chao1 estimator, and Recon v2.1 estimates of unobserved clonotypes. For all TCRbeta clonotypes obtained by the gDNA method from four donors, generation probabilities were computed with OLGA. TCRdb took over this immuneACCESS table, retaining in-frame rearrangements with V and J assigned. Such tables are incomplete; in checked studies, under half of the missing clones stem from an unresolved V gene, and the remainder is unexplained. That table gives V, J and clone size, and the DNA gave D and trimming. The sample includes approximately 330,000 clones, with around 70% observed a single time. Of the sample, around 9.3% falls within the top ten clones.

The chain is encoded by TRBV12-5 joined to TRBJ2-3, with 7 bases aligning to TRBD2. Sequenced material: memory CD4+ T cells sorted from blood. The cell subset or site label, as the study defines it: CD45RA-negative fraction. The TCR sequence derives from a young man in good health. The CDR3 reads as follows: CASGSGLVNTDTQYF. Here is the DNA: TGTGCTAGTGGATCCGGACTAGTCAACACAGATACGCAGTATTTT.